This TCR beta chain was sequenced during a study of T cell responses to AZD1222 COVID-19 vaccine (dated by TCRdb to the early 2020s). In the study overall: A total of about 240 trial participants underwent TCR sequencing, of whom around 200 received two doses of AZD1222 and some 25 received two doses of the MenACWY control vaccine. Trial participants were enrolled into age subgroups of 18-55, 56-69 and 70-plus years, which contained about 150, 28 and 57 TCR-sequenced participants, respectively.

The CDR3 regions of human TCRbeta chains were analyzed by immunosequencing. The paper's processing steps were these. Repertoire TCRs were checked for matches against a reference library of SARS-CoV-2-specific TCRs that had been generated using the MIRA antigen-specificity platform. Breadth was defined as the fraction of unique TCRs that were SARS-CoV-2-associated. Depth was defined as the fraction of total T cells that were SARS-CoV-2-associated. Using the MIRA data, every spike-specific TCR was mapped to the spike region that the TCR reacted to and assigned to either a CD4 or a CD8 class. Log10-transformed breadth and depth values were compared by one-way ANOVA with Sidak's multiple comparisons tests. TCRdb took this table from immuneACCESS and kept in-frame rearrangements with V and J called. Such tables lack part of the clones; where checked against another copy, unresolved V genes explain under half of the gap, and the rest is unexplained. V and J calls and clone size are copied from that table; D and trimming were computed from the DNA. Recorded for this sample are under 200,000 clones; approximately 92% of them occurred a single time. The leading ten clones occupy less than 4% of the sample.

In the paper's terms, the time point label means: about 28 days (+/-7) after the second vaccine dose. The treatment or condition label here, explained by the study, means: meningococcal conjugate vaccine given as trial control. The vaccinee samples were drawn from two UK trials, COV001 and COV002, one of which was a single-blind randomized controlled phase 2/3 trial testing AZD1222 (ChAdOx1 nCoV-19) in healthy adults. For TCRbeta chain sequencing, PBMC samples from trial participants were taken at day 0 and at day 28 after the second dose. Overall study results and their limits: In the small 56-69-year group, the increase in depth fell short of significance, most likely because of low power. Vaccine-associated CD4 TCRs spanned the whole spike protein, with dominant responses in regions 160-218 and 743-854. Spike-specific TCR breadth and depth rose significantly after two AZD1222 doses compared with day 0 and with MenACWY recipients. Because no samples from the day 14 peak response were available, repertoires could be characterized only after the peak T cell response. Conclusions about previously exposed vaccinees were limited because only six AZD1222 recipients were SARS-CoV-2 seropositive at baseline. Epitopes outside the regions mutated in the B.1.351 and B.1.1.7 variants were reportedly recognized by nearly half of the unique spike-specific TCRs. Participants were mostly white British, with more females than males. The authors suggested clonal diversity may have been underestimated.

CDR1 and CDR2 (MNHEY, SVGEGT) derive from the germline V gene. Reading from cysteine to phenylalanine, the CDR3 counts 15 amino acids. Only the CDR3 part of the read is kept: 45 bases, read in frame from the first base. V is shortened by 5 bases, J by 0 bases, and the region joining them spans 13 bases. As to this clone: Which antigen it targets is not known. Base-call qualities are not available, and no considerably larger clone is one nucleotide away.

The V gene is TRBV6-2 or TRBV6-3 and the J gene is TRBJ1-1; 6 matching bases give a weak D call of TRBD1. The receptor's source is an adult who received the MenACWY meningococcal vaccine as a control. This specimen was peripheral blood, taken 28 days after the second dose of the MenACWY control vaccine. The CDR3 protein sequence reads: CASSPIGQLNTEAFF. The nucleotides read TGTGCCAGCAGTCCAATTGGACAGTTGAACACTGAAGCTTTCTTT.